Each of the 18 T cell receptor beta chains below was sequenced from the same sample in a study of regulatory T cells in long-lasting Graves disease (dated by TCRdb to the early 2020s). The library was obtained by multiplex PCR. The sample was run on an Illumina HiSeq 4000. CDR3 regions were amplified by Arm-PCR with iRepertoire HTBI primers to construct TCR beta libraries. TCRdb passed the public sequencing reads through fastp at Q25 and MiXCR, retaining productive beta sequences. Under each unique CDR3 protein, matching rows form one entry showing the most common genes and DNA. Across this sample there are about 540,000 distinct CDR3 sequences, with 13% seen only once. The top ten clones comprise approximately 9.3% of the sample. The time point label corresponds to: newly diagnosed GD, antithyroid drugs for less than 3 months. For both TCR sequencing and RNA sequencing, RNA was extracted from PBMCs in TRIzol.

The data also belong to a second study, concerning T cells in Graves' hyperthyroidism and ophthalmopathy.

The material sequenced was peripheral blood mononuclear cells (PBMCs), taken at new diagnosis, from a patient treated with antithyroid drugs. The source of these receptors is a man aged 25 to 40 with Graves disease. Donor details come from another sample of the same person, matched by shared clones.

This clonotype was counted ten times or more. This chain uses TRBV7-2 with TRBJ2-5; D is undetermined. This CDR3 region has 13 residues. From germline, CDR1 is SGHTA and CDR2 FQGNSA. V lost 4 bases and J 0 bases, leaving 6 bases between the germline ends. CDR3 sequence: CASSSADQETQYF. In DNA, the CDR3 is TGTGCCAGCAGCTCCGCGGACCAAGAGACCCAGTACTTC.

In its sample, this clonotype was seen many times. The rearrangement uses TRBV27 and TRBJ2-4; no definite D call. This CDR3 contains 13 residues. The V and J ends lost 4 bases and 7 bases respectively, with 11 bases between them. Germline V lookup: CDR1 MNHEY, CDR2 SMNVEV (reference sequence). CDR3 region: CASSSAVGNIQYF. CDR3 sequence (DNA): TGTGCCAGCAGTTCGGCAGTGGGTAACATTCAGTACTTC.

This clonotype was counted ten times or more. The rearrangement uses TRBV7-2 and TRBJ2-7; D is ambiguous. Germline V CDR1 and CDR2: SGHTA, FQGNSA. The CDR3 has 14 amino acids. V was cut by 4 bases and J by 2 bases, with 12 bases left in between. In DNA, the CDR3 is TGTGCCAGCAGCTCTCGGACGACCACCTACGAGCAGTACTTC. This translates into CASSSRTTTYEQYF.

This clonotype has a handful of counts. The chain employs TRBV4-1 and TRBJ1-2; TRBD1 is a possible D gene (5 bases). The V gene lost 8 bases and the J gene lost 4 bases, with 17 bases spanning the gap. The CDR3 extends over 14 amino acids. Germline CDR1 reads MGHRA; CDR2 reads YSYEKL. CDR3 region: CASSSRDSGYGYTF. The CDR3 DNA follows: TGCGCCAGCTCCTCACGCGACAGTGGCTATGGCTACACCTTC.

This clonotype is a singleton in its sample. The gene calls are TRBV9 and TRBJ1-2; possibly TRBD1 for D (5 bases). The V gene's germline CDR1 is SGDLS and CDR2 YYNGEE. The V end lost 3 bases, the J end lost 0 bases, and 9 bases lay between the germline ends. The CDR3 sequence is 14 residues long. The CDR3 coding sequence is TGTGCCAGCAGCGGCTGGGGGACTAACTATGGCTACACCTTC. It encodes CASSGWGTNYGYTF.

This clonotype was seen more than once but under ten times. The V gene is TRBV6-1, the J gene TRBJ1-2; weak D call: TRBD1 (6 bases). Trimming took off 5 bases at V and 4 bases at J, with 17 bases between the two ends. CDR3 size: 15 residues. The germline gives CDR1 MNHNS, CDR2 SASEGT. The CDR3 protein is CASSSLGGAGYGYTF. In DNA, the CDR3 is TGTGCCAGCAGTAGCCTCGGGGGGGCAGGCTATGGCTACACCTTC.

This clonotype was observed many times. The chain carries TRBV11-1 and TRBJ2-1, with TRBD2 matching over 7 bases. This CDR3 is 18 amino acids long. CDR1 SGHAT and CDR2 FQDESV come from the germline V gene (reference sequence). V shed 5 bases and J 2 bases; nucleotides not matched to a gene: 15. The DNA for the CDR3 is TGTGCCAGCAGCCAAGTGGTATCGTGGGAGGGCCCCTACAATGAGCAGTTCTTC. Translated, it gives CASSQVVSWEGPYNEQFF. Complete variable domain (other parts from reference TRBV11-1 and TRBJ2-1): EAEVAQSPRYKITEKSQAVAFWCDPISGHATLYWYRQILGQGPELLVQFQDESVVDDSQLPKDRFSAERLKGVDSTLKIQPAELGDSAMYLCASSQVVSWEGPYNEQFFGPGTRLTVL.

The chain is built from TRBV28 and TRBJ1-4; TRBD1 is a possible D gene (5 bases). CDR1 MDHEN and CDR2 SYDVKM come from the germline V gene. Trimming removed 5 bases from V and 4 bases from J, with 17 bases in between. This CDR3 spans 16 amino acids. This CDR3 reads CASSTQNRDHNEKLFF. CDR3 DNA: TGTGCCAGCAGTACCCAAAACCGGGACCATAATGAAAAACTGTTTTTT.

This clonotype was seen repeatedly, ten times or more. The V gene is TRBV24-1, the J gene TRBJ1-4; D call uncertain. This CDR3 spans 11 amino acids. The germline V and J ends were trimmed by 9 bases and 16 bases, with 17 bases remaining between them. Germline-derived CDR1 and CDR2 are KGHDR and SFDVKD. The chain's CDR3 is CATGKLGSAFF. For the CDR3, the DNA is TGTGCCACCGGGAAACTCGGCTCTGCGTTTTTT.

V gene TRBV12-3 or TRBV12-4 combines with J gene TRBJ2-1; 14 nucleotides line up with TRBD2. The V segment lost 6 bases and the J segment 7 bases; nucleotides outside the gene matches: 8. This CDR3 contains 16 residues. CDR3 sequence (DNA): TGTGCCAGCAGCTCCGGGACTAGCGGGAGAAGGAATGAGCAGTTCTTC. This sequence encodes CASSSGTSGRRNEQFF.

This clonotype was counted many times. CDR3 nucleotide sequence: TGCAGTGCGCCCACTGGAGGCATTCGGGTGAACACTGAAGCTTTCTTT. The encoded protein is CSAPTGGIRVNTEAFF. The rearrangement links TRBV20-1 to TRBJ1-1; D not resolved. Deletions cut 6 bases from V and 0 bases from J, with 20 bases between. This CDR3 has 16 amino acids. The V gene's germline CDR1 is DFQATT and CDR2 SNEGSKA (reference sequence).

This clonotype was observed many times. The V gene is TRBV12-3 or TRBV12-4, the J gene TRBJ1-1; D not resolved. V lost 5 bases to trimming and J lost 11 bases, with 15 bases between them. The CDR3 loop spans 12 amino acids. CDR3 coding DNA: TGTGCCAGCAGTCCAACGACCGACGATGCTTTCTTT. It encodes CASSPTTDDAFF.

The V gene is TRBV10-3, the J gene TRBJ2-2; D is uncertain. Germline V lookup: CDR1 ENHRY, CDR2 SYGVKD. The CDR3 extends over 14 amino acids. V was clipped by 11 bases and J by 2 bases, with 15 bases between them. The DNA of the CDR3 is TGTGCCTCCCGTTGGGCGGTAAACACCGGGGAGCTGTTTTTT. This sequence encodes CASRWAVNTGELFF.

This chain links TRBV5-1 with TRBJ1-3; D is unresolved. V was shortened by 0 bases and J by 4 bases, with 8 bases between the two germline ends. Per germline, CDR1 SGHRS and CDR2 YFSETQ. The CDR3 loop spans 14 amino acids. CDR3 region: CASSLGSQGNTIYF. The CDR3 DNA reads TGCGCCAGCAGCTTGGGCAGCCAAGGAAACACCATATATTTT.

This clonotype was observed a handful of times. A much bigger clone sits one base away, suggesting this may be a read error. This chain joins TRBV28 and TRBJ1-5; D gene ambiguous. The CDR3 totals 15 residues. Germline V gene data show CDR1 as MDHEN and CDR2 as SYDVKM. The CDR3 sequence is CASSSRLYSNQSQHF. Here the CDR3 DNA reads TGTGCCAGCAGTTCCAGATTGTATAGCAATCAGTCCCAGCATTTT.

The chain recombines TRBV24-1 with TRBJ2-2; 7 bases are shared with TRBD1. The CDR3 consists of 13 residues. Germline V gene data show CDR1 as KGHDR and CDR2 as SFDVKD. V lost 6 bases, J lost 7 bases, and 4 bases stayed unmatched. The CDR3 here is CATSLQGVGELFF. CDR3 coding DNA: TGTGCCACCAGTCTCCAGGGGGTCGGGGAGCTGTTTTTT.

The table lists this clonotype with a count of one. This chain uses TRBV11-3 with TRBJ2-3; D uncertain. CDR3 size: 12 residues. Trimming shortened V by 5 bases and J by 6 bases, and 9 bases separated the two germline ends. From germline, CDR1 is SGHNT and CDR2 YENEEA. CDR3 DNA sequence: TGTGCCAGCAGCCGGTCAAGGGATACGCAGTATTTT. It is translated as CASSRSRDTQYF.

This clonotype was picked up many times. The CDR3 coding sequence is TGTGCCAGCAGCGGCGGGACAGGGGGCGGCGAGCAGTACTTC. This codes for CASSGGTGGGEQYF. This sequence joins TRBV9 and TRBJ2-7; 12 bases are a match to TRBD1. The germline V gene has CDR1 SGDLS and CDR2 YYNGEE. Trimming took 3 bases from V and 6 from J; bases not matched to a gene: 4. This CDR3 has 14 amino acids.